This T cell receptor beta chain was identified in a study of CD8+ T cells in alopecia areata. Study-level findings and limits: Researchers say the link of baseline CD8+ expansion to response remains uncertain, with one nonresponder. Clarity of TCR sharing across patients fell short of that in mice, possibly HLA-related.

In regard to this clone: Its matching antigen is unknown.

cDNA reverse transcribed from extracted RNA served as the sequencing template. Method: immunoSEQ multiplex PCR; TCRdb's copy keeps in-frame clones and lacks some. In the table there are some 100,000 clones, 50% to 75% of which are singletons. Described treatment: oral pan-JAK inhibitor, 5-10 mg twice daily. Trimming shortened V by 3 bases and J by 4 bases, and 13 bases separated the two germline ends. The germline V gene encodes CDR1 MNHEY and CDR2 SMNVEV (reference sequence). The CDR3 is made up of 14 amino acids. The rearrangement links TRBV27 to TRBJ2-7; D unclear. The specimen comprised CD8+ T cells sorted from blood, sampled at week 4, from a patient treated with tofacitinib. The clonotype was recovered from a human donor with alopecia areata. The CDR3, as DNA: TGTGCCAGCAGTTTGGGTGGGTACTTGTACGAGCAGTACTTC. Protein: CASSLGGYLYEQYF.